This record concerns one T cell receptor (beta chain) sequence. These data originate in a study of control samples from healthy donors and cancer patients. Generated by immunoSEQ multiplex PCR, the TCRdb table keeps only in-frame clones and is missing some. Of approximately 79,000 clones in the sample, around 91% were seen once. The sequenced material came from blood. The sequence was collected from a man in his fifties in good health.

CDR3 nucleotide sequence: TGTGCCAGCACCCCGACGGCAGGGGTAATTCGCGAGCAGTACTTC. This translates into CASTPTAGVIREQYF. The V gene is TRBV27, the J gene TRBJ2-7, with a possible D match to TRBD1 (6 bases). The CDR3 has 15 residues. V was trimmed by 7 bases and J by 6 bases, leaving 22 bases between them. CDR1 and CDR2 (germline): MNHEY, SMNVEV (reference sequence).